These 9 T cell receptor beta chains came from one sample sequenced in a study of cytomegalovirus exposure and HLA in healthy donors. Researchers ran the PCR with 60 Vbeta and 13 Jbeta primers. The table came from immunoSEQ multiplex PCR; TCRdb's copy has only in-frame clones and leaves some out. The data hold around 100,000 clones, with around 77% observed a single time. The sequenced sample was PBMCs. The receptors come from a male donor in good health and CMV-seropositive.

This clone was seen only a few times. This sequence joins TRBV7-6 and TRBJ2-1; tentatively, D is TRBD2 (5 bases). The CDR3 sequence is 14 residues long. The germline V gene has CDR1 SGHVS and CDR2 FNYEAQ. V shed 5 bases and J shed 7 bases, with 15 bases lying between them. Here the CDR3 reads CASSPGPRGNEQFF. The CDR3 DNA reads as TGTGCCAGCAGCCCCGGACCCAGAGGGAATGAGCAGTTCTTC.

This chain links TRBV30 with TRBJ2-7; D possibly corresponds to TRBD2 (6 bases). Germline V gene data show CDR1 as GTSNPN and CDR2 as SVGIG (reference sequence). This CDR3 has 14 residues. V lost 4 bases and J lost 6, with 19 bases in between. In DNA, the CDR3 is TGTGCCTGGACGGCGGGACTTCCCCCCGCCGAGCAGTACTTC. This codes for CAWTAGLPPAEQYF.

The V gene is TRBV5-3, the J gene TRBJ1-6, with TRBD1 as a possible D gene (5 bases). TRBV5-3 is an open reading frame, and its role is uncertain. There are 19 residues in the CDR3. With 4 bases removed from V and 0 bases from J, the gap between germline ends came to 20 bases. In nucleotides, the CDR3 is TGTGCCAGAAGCGAGTCCTCGGGGGAGACCAGCTCCTATAATTCACCCCTCCACTTT. Amino acids: CARSESSGETSSYNSPLHF.

This clone was detected only a few times. The chain links TRBV6-6 to TRBJ1-1, with D perhaps matching TRBD1 (5 bases). The germline V gene has CDR1 MNHNY and CDR2 SVGAGI (reference sequence). This CDR3 has 15 residues. V was pared by 2 bases and J by 0 bases, with 10 bases between. This CDR3 is CASSYTGALNTEAFF. Written as DNA, the CDR3 is TGTGCCAGCAGTTACACTGGGGCCTTGAACACTGAAGCTTTCTTT.

The J gene is TRBJ2-4, the V gene TRBV11-2; weak D call: TRBD2 (6 bases). There are 15 residues in the CDR3. The V gene lost 2 bases and the J gene lost 2 bases, with 10 bases spanning the gap. Germline CDR1 reads SGHAT; CDR2 reads FQNNGV. CDR3 region: CASSLNLATKNIQYF. In DNA form, the CDR3 reads TGTGCCAGCAGCTTAAATCTAGCGACCAAAAACATTCAGTACTTC.

The chain joins TRBV7-6 to TRBJ1-1, with D hard to call. V was pared by 1 base and J by 7 bases, with 16 bases between. CDR3 size: 15 residues. The germline V gene has CDR1 SGHVS and CDR2 FNYEAQ. The CDR3 DNA reads as TGTGCCAGCAGCTTAGTCCCGTCGTTTCCCCTTGAAGCTTTCTTT. This translates into CASSLVPSFPLEAFF.

The rearrangement joins TRBV2 to TRBJ2-5, with no clear D. The CDR3 sequence is 12 residues long. Deletions cut 8 bases from V and 5 bases from J, with 12 bases between. The germline V gene has CDR1 SNHLY and CDR2 FYNNEI. The CDR3 sequence is CASRRPRETQYF. Written as DNA, the CDR3 is TGTGCCAGCCGGCGGCCTCGGGAGACCCAGTACTTC.

The rearrangement links TRBV10-3 to TRBJ2-7; the match to TRBD2 covers 9 bases. CDR3 length: 17 residues. Germline V lookup: CDR1 ENHRY, CDR2 SYGVKD. V dropped 6 bases and J dropped 4; count of bases not matched to a gene: 16. CDR3 sequence (DNA): TGTGCCATCAGGGCCGGGACTAGCTTCGAGGGGTGGTACGAGCAGTACTTC. Translating it yields CAIRAGTSFEGWYEQYF.

V usage is TRBV30 and J usage is TRBJ1-1; D might be TRBD1 (5 bases). The V end lost 2 bases, the J end lost 2 bases, and 15 bases lay between the germline ends. The CDR3 has 15 residues. Germline V lookup: CDR1 GTSNPN, CDR2 SVGIG (reference sequence). The CDR3 nucleotides are TGTGCCTGGAGTTCACCAGACAGATTTAACACTGAAGCTTTCTTT. Translated: CAWSSPDRFNTEAFF.